One sample yielded the 30 T cell receptor beta chains listed below, sequenced in a study of blood T cell repertoires in COVID-19. TCRdb's table, derived via immunoSEQ multiplex PCR, lists solely in-frame clones and lacks some. The repertoire has roughly 200,000 clones, around 82% of them found once; the top ten carry around 5.2%. Material for sequencing was PBMCs or T cells enriched from blood (not recorded which). These receptor sequences come from a woman aged 60-75 years with acute COVID-19.

The chain has TRBV30 and TRBJ2-5; D remains unclear. Germline values: CDR1 GTSNPN, CDR2 SVGIG (reference sequence). V lost 1 base, J lost 2 bases, and 11 bases lay in between. This CDR3 region has 14 residues. In DNA, the CDR3 is TGTGCCTGGAGTGGCGAGCCTCCACAAGAGACCCAGTACTTC. This codes for CAWSGEPPQETQYF.

The chain couples TRBV27 to TRBJ1-5, with 9 bases fitting TRBD1. V was pared by 6 bases and J by 7 bases, with 1 base of the junction left unmatched. The CDR3 is made up of 12 amino acids. The germline V gene has CDR1 MNHEY and CDR2 SMNVEV (reference sequence). DNA of the CDR3: TGTGCCAGCAGGACAGGGGGGCAGCCCCAGCATTTT. As protein: CASRTGGQPQHF.

The V call is TRBV20-1, the J call TRBJ1-2; the D is unclear. The CDR3 loop spans 12 amino acids. Between the trimmed V and J ends, which lost 3 bases and 8 bases, there was a span of 13 bases. Germline V gene lookup returns CDR1 DFQATT and CDR2 SNEGSKA (reference sequence). CDR3 DNA: TGCAGTGCTAGTCGAGGGCCTTGGGGCTACACCTTC. Protein sequence: CSASRGPWGYTF.

V is TRBV19 and J is TRBJ2-3; D remains ambiguous. The V gene's germline CDR1 is LNHDA and CDR2 SQIVND (reference sequence). CDR3 length equals 11 residues. V lost 10 bases and J lost 4, with 9 bases in between. CDR3 in amino acids: CAIGAADTQYF. DNA for the CDR3: TGTGCCATAGGAGCCGCAGATACGCAGTATTTT. The full variable domain, completed using reference TRBV19 and TRBJ2-3, is DGGITQSPKYLFRKEGQNVTLSCEQNLNHDAMYWYRQDPGQGLRLIYYSQIVNDFQKGDIAEGYSVSREKKESFPLTVTSAQKNPTAFYLCAIGAADTQYFGPGTRLTVL.

The chain recombines TRBV28 with TRBJ2-1; 7 positions agree with TRBD1. CDR1 and CDR2 from the germline V gene are MDHEN and SYDVKM. This CDR3 comprises 15 residues. V was clipped by 4 bases and J by 6 bases; unmatched bases: 9. The CDR3 DNA reads TGTGCCAGCAGTTCCCGGCAGGGGGTAGGCAATGAGCAGTTCTTC. It codes for CASSSRQGVGNEQFF. The whole variable domain, remainder taken from reference TRBV28 and TRBJ2-1, is DVKVTQSSRYLVKRTGEKVFLECVQDMDHENMFWYRQDPGLGLRLIYFSYDVKMKEKGDIPEGYSVSREKKERFSLILESASTNQTSMYLCASSSRQGVGNEQFFGPGTRLTVL.

J is TRBJ1-2 and V is TRBV27; 9 nucleotides align to TRBD1. Germline CDR1 reads MNHEY; CDR2 reads SMNVEV (reference sequence). The J segment lost 7 bases and the V segment lost 2 bases, leaving 14 bases of the junction unmatched. The CDR3 length is 17 residues. Here the CDR3 reads CASSLGGRDRVGSGYTF. CDR3 nucleotides: TGTGCCAGCAGTTTAGGGGGACGGGACAGGGTTGGTTCTGGCTACACCTTC.

The genes are TRBV29-1 and TRBJ1-1; 10 bases map to TRBD1. Germline V lookup: CDR1 SQVTM, CDR2 ANQGSEA. The V segment lost 6 bases and the J segment 5 bases; nucleotides outside the gene matches: 9. The CDR3 consists of 14 residues. This CDR3 reads CSVKPGQGMTEAFF. The CDR3 bases are TGCAGCGTGAAACCGGGACAGGGGATGACTGAAGCTTTCTTT.

This rearrangement joins TRBV5-6 to TRBJ1-1, with 7 bases lining up with TRBD1. Germline-derived CDR1 and CDR2 are SGHDT and YYEEEE. This CDR3 is 13 amino acids long. V lost 2 bases to trimming and J lost 8 bases; unmatched junction nucleotides: 6. CDR3 region: CASSFLRDSEAFF. The CDR3 DNA sequence: TGTGCCAGCAGCTTCCTTCGGGACAGCGAAGCTTTCTTT. The whole variable domain, filled in from reference TRBV5-6 and TRBJ1-1, reads DAGVTQSPTHLIKTRGQQVTLRCSPKSGHDTVSWYQQALGQGPQFIFQYYEEEERQRGNFPDRFSGHQFPNYSSELNVNALLLGDSALYLCASSFLRDSEAFFGQGTRLTVV.

The V and J genes are TRBV6-6 and TRBJ1-2, with 9 bases matching TRBD1. V lost 6 bases and J lost 7; bases outside the gene matches: 15. This CDR3 spans 16 amino acids. CDR1 is MNHNY, CDR2 SVGAGI, per germline (reference sequence). The CDR3 region has the DNA TGTGCCAGCAGCTCCGGGACAGGGTTGATGGGGGGTGGCTACACCTTC. This gives the protein CASSSGTGLMGGGYTF.

The CDR3 DNA reads as TGTGCCAGTAGTTTTACAGGGGGGGACACTGAAGCTTTCTTT. It translates to CASSFTGGDTEAFF. The chain combines TRBV19 with TRBJ1-1; the match to TRBD1 covers 8 bases. The CDR3 length is 14 residues. V shed 5 bases and J 3 bases; nucleotides not matched to a gene: 5. Germline loops: CDR1 LNHDA, CDR2 SQIVND (reference sequence).

This clone was recorded a few times. This chain joins TRBV12-3 or TRBV12-4 and TRBJ1-1; D unclear. V lost 4 bases and J lost 2, with 8 bases in between. The CDR3 totals 13 residues. The CDR3: CASSSSVNTEAFF. CDR3 nucleotide sequence: TGTGCCAGCAGTTCTTCTGTTAACACTGAAGCTTTCTTT.

In nucleotides, the CDR3 is TGTGCCAGTAGTGGTCCCAAGAGGGATTCACCCCTCCACTTT. Encoded protein: CASSGPKRDSPLHF. The chain combines TRBV19 with TRBJ1-6; D ambiguous. Germline values: CDR1 LNHDA, CDR2 SQIVND (reference sequence). The ends were cut back, 5 bases at V and 8 bases at J, with 13 bases in the middle. The CDR3 totals 14 residues.

This clone was recorded a few times. The rearrangement uses TRBV12-2 and TRBJ2-1; TRBD1 was called by the table and not checked on the DNA. TRBV12-2 is recorded as a pseudogene. The CDR3 runs 14 residues. This CDR3 is CASLSRGSLDEQFF. The CDR3 region has the DNA TGTGCAAGTCTCTCGAGGGGGAGTTTAGATGAGCAGTTCTTC.

This clone was observed a handful of times. V is TRBV3-1 (or the pseudogene TRBV3-2) and J is TRBJ1-5; 7 bases are shared with TRBD1. Germline lookup yields CDR1 LGHDT and CDR2 YNNKEL (reference sequence). V was pared by 4 bases and J by 2 bases, with 2 bases of the junction left unmatched. This CDR3 is built from 14 residues. CDR3 sequence reads: CASSLGTGNQPQHF. CDR3 DNA: TGTGCCAGCAGCCTCGGGACAGGCAATCAGCCCCAGCATTTT.

The gene calls are TRBV7-2 and TRBJ1-3; D gene ambiguous. Between the trimmed V and J ends, which lost 5 bases and 4 bases, there was a span of 12 bases. Germline loops: CDR1 SGHTA, CDR2 FQGNSA. CDR3 length equals 14 residues. The CDR3 bases are TGTGCCAGCAGCGCCGCACTATCCGGAAACACCATATATTTT. Translation gives CASSAALSGNTIYF.

The V gene is TRBV19, the J gene TRBJ1-2; 7 bases align to TRBD1. Per germline, CDR1 LNHDA and CDR2 SQIVND (reference sequence). The V gene end was trimmed by 5 bases and the J gene end by 5 bases; junction bases not matched to a gene: 14. The CDR3 consists of 16 residues. The CDR3, as DNA: TGTGCCAGTAGTCAAGGGGGCAGGGGGGCCATTTATGGCTACACCTTC. As protein: CASSQGGRGAIYGYTF.

The chain uses TRBV5-6 and TRBJ2-7; D is perhaps TRBD2 (7 bases). Per germline, CDR1 SGHDT and CDR2 YYEEEE. The CDR3 extends over 13 amino acids. V lost 4 bases, J lost 4 bases, and 12 bases lay in between. The CDR3 DNA is TGTGCCAGCAGCAGGGGGGGGACATACGAGCAGTACGTC. Translating it yields CASSRGGTYEQYV.

In this sample, this clone turned up a few times. The gene calls are TRBV5-1 and TRBJ1-1; weak D call: TRBD1 (5 bases). The V and J ends lost 6 bases and 1 base respectively, with 7 bases between them. The germline V gene has CDR1 SGHRS and CDR2 YFSETQ. This CDR3 is built from 12 residues. This CDR3 is CASTGQNTEAFF. CDR3 sequence (DNA): TGCGCCAGCACCGGACAGAACACTGAAGCTTTCTTT.

The rearrangement joins TRBV7-2 to TRBJ1-5; 7 bases agree with TRBD1. The germline CDR1 and CDR2 sequences are SGHTA and FQGNSA. CDR3 size: 15 residues. Trimming at V came to 4 bases and at J to 4 bases, leaving 7 bases not matched to a gene. The CDR3 nucleotides are TGTGCCAGCAGCTACGGACAGGTCGGGAATCAGCCCCAGCATTTT. Translation gives CASSYGQVGNQPQHF.

The chain recombines TRBV4-1 with TRBJ1-4; TRBD1 is a possible D gene (5 bases). The V gene lost 1 base and the J gene lost 8 bases, with 11 bases spanning the gap. The CDR3 contains 14 residues. Looked up from germline, CDR1 is MGHRA and CDR2 is YSYEKL. The CDR3 DNA reads as TGCGCCAGCAGCCAAGCTGGGGGGTGGGAAAAACTGTTTTTT. As protein: CASSQAGGWEKLFF.

For the CDR3, the DNA is TGTGCCAGCAGTGAAGCGCTTCTGGAGGCGGGAGGGCCGGACACAGATACGCAGTATTTT. Protein sequence: CASSEALLEAGGPDTDTQYF. The J gene is TRBJ2-3, the V gene TRBV2, with 9 nucleotides matching TRBD2. CDR1 is SNHLY and CDR2 is FYNNEI in the germline V gene. The CDR3 consists of 20 residues. J lost 2 bases, V lost 0 bases, and 15 bases had no gene match.

The CDR3 DNA reads as TGTGCCAGTAGTAGGGCTAGCGGGACTGGCGCCGGGGAGCTGTTTTTT. It encodes CASSRASGTGAGELFF. The chain joins TRBV19 to TRBJ2-2, with 9 nucleotides matching TRBD2. V lost 4 bases to trimming and J lost 6 bases; unmatched junction nucleotides: 9. The CDR3 is 16 residues long. CDR1 LNHDA and CDR2 SQIVND come from the germline V gene (reference sequence).

V gene TRBV7-6 combines with J gene TRBJ2-6; D is perhaps TRBD1 (6 bases). CDR1 is SGHVS, CDR2 FNYEAQ, per germline. The germline V and J ends were trimmed by 5 bases and 0 bases, with 11 bases remaining between them. This CDR3 contains 16 residues. This CDR3 reads CASSNTGPSGANVLTF. DNA for the CDR3: TGTGCCAGCAGCAATACAGGGCCCTCTGGGGCCAACGTCCTGACTTTC.

This clone has more than one count but fewer than ten. The chain is built from TRBV3-1 (or the pseudogene TRBV3-2) and TRBJ2-1, with 10 bases matching TRBD2. The trim removed 0 bases at V and 10 bases at J, leaving 9 bases unmatched. Germline CDR1 is LGHDT and CDR2 is YNNKEL (reference sequence). There are 16 residues in the CDR3. The CDR3 loop is CASSQDLLAGRGEQFF. DNA of the CDR3: TGTGCCAGCAGCCAAGATCTACTAGCGGGAAGGGGGGAGCAGTTCTTC.

The rearrangement joins TRBV27 to TRBJ1-1, with a tentative D call TRBD1 (6 bases). CDR1 and CDR2 (germline): MNHEY, SMNVEV (reference sequence). V was pared by 4 bases and J by 0 bases, with 15 bases between. The CDR3 has 16 amino acids. The CDR3 here is CASSSWTEGLNTEAFF. CDR3 sequence (DNA): TGTGCCAGCAGTTCGTGGACAGAGGGACTGAACACTGAAGCTTTCTTT.

The V gene is TRBV9, the J gene TRBJ2-3, with TRBD2 identical over 10 bases. This CDR3 is built from 16 residues. V lost 1 base to trimming and J lost 0 bases; unmatched junction nucleotides: 2. Looked up from germline, CDR1 is SGDLS and CDR2 is YYNGEE. The CDR3 DNA reads as TGTGCCAGCAGCGTACTAGCGGGGGCGAGCACAGATACGCAGTATTTT. Protein product: CASSVLAGASTDTQYF.

V usage is TRBV10-1 and J usage is TRBJ2-1; 14 bases are shared with TRBD2. The CDR3 totals 16 residues. CDR1 and CDR2 (germline): WNHNN, SYGVQD (reference sequence). V dropped 5 bases and J dropped 10; count of bases not matched to a gene: 10. The CDR3 loop reads CASSPGTSGGIAEQFF. The CDR3 DNA reads as TGCGCCAGCAGTCCCGGGACTAGCGGGGGCATTGCGGAGCAGTTCTTC.

In DNA form, the CDR3 reads TGTGCCAGCAGTTCGTACAGGGGCACTGAAGCTTTCTTT. Translated: CASSSYRGTEAFF. This sequence joins TRBV27 and TRBJ1-1, with 7 bases matching TRBD1. Germline loops: CDR1 MNHEY, CDR2 SMNVEV (reference sequence). The CDR3 extends over 13 amino acids. Losses at the gene ends were 4 bases for V and 4 bases for J; bases not matched to a gene: 3.

The chain's CDR3 is CASSLAIGELFF. CDR3 sequence (DNA): TGTGCCAGCAGTTTAGCGATCGGGGAGCTGTTTTTT. The chain couples TRBV27 to TRBJ2-2; no clear D gene. Per the germline V gene, CDR1 is MNHEY and CDR2 is SMNVEV (reference sequence). The CDR3 runs to 12 residues. The V end was cut by 2 bases, the J end by 7 bases, with 5 bases between.

The V gene is TRBV9, the J gene TRBJ1-2, with D possibly being TRBD1 (6 bases). From germline, CDR1 is SGDLS and CDR2 YYNGEE. The V and J ends lost 4 bases and 6 bases respectively, with 19 bases between them. The length of the CDR3 is 15 residues. DNA of the CDR3: TGTGCCAGCAGCTTCCCCGGGGGGCAGGACGATGGCTACACCTTC. Its protein is CASSFPGGQDDGYTF.